A single sample gave rise to the 27 T cell receptor beta chains below, sequenced in a study of CD8 T cells in ankylosing spondylitis. TCRdb ran MiXCR on the 5' RACE reads and lists one entry per CDR3 protein. The sample records about 540,000 distinct CDR3 sequences, approximately 12% being singletons. Overall study findings and caveats: Seemingly characteristic of ankylosing spondylitis blood was a TCR beta motif consisting of under ten highly homologous variants.

Antigens for these TCRs are unknown. The sequenced material came from blood, either unsorted or a sorted T cell fraction (not recorded which). The receptors were gathered from a male donor with ankylosing spondylitis.

This clonotype has at least ten counts. V gene TRBV2 combines with J gene TRBJ1-3, with a possible D match to TRBD1 (6 bases). The CDR3 covers 15 residues. CDR1 is SNHLY, CDR2 FYNNEI, per germline. V was cut by 0 bases and J by 4 bases, with 10 bases left in between. The CDR3 reads CASSEAYGTGNTIYF. The CDR3 DNA reads as TGTGCCAGCAGTGAAGCGTATGGGACAGGAAACACCATATATTTT.

The rearrangement uses TRBV7-9 and TRBJ2-1; no clear D gene. CDR3 size: 13 residues. The germline V gene has CDR1 SEHNR and CDR2 FQNEAQ (reference sequence). Trimming cost V 5 bases and J 8 bases, with 13 bases left between them. CDR3 sequence reads: CASSPEPGYEQFF. Here the CDR3 DNA reads TGTGCCAGCAGCCCCGAGCCGGGCTATGAGCAGTTCTTC. Using reference TRBV7-9 and TRBJ2-1 for the parts outside the CDR3, the full variable domain is DTGVSQNPRHKITKRGQNVTFRCDPISEHNRLYWYRQTLGQGPEFLTYFQNEAQLEKSRLLSDRFSAERPKGSFSTLEIQRTEQGDSAMYLCASSPEPGYEQFFGPGTRLTVL.

The table lists this clonotype with a few counts. The gene calls are TRBV7-9 and TRBJ2-1, with TRBD1 as a possible D gene (5 bases). This CDR3 is built from 15 residues. Germline V CDR1 and CDR2: SEHNR, FQNEAQ (reference sequence). V was clipped by 3 bases and J by 0 bases, with 9 bases between them. The CDR3 nucleotides read TGTGCCAGCAGCTTCGGCGACAGCTCCTACAATGAGCAGTTCTTC. Translation: CASSFGDSSYNEQFF.

The CDR3 sequence: CAPPQRRYEQYV. CDR3 DNA: TGTGCCCCCCCCCAGCGGCGATACGAGCAGTACGTC. V gene TRBV7-2 combines with J gene TRBJ2-7; D possibly corresponds to TRBD2 (5 bases). V dropped 11 bases and J dropped 4 bases, with 15 bases sitting between them. The CDR3 length is 12 residues. Germline CDR1 and CDR2: SGHTA and FQGNSA.

The sample holds a few counts of this clonotype. The rearrangement links TRBV19 to TRBJ2-5; TRBD2 aligns across 8 bases. Germline-derived CDR1 and CDR2 are LNHDA and SQIVND (reference sequence). This CDR3 has 14 amino acids. The V segment lost 5 bases and the J segment 3 bases; nucleotides outside the gene matches: 5. The CDR3 loop is CASSSGGIEETQYF. Written as DNA, the CDR3 is TGTGCCAGTAGTTCGGGGGGGATCGAAGAGACCCAGTACTTC.

This clonotype was seen a handful of times. This chain uses TRBV27 with TRBJ2-1, with TRBD1 as a possible D gene (6 bases). CDR1 and CDR2 (germline): MNHEY, SMNVEV (reference sequence). The length of the CDR3 is 15 residues. V was clipped by 2 bases and J by 4 bases, with 12 bases between them. The CDR3 reads CASSLPQDRYNEQFF. The CDR3 DNA reads TGTGCCAGCAGTTTACCCCAAGACAGGTACAATGAGCAGTTCTTC.

The rearrangement links TRBV6-1 to TRBJ2-5; D gene ambiguous. CDR3 length: 13 amino acids. In germline, CDR1 is MNHNS, CDR2 SASEGT. With 6 bases removed from V and 4 bases from J, the gap between germline ends came to 12 bases. The CDR3 DNA sequence: TGTGCCAGCAGCTCCCGGGCGGCAGAGACCCAGTACTTC. Protein: CASSSRAAETQYF.

The J gene is TRBJ2-3, the V gene TRBV12-3 or TRBV12-4, with 7 bases that match TRBD1. The CDR3 totals 14 residues. The junction had 5 bases not matched to a gene; V was cut back by 6 bases and J by 2 bases. As DNA, the CDR3 is TGTGCCAGCAGAATTGGGACAGCCACAGATACGCAGTATTTT. Translation gives CASRIGTATDTQYF.

This clonotype has just a few counts. The chain employs TRBV28 and TRBJ1-3; D call uncertain. The germline CDR1 and CDR2 sequences are MDHEN and SYDVKM. The CDR3 sequence is 15 residues long. The germline V and J ends were trimmed by 2 bases and 4 bases, with 12 bases remaining between them. CDR3 sequence reads: CASSLRFRLGNTIYF. CDR3 sequence (DNA): TGTGCCAGCAGTTTACGGTTTCGACTAGGAAACACCATATATTTT.

In its sample, this clonotype was seen a few times. J is TRBJ2-1 and V is TRBV10-3, with TRBD2 identical over 10 bases. The CDR3 loop spans 16 amino acids. The germline gives CDR1 ENHRY, CDR2 SYGVKD. J was trimmed by 4 bases and V by 6 bases; bases with no gene match: 9. The CDR3 region has the DNA TGTGCCATCAGCCCTACTAGCGGGGAAAGGTACAATGAGCAGTTCTTC. It is translated as CAISPTSGERYNEQFF.

This chain links TRBV4-2 with TRBJ1-5; D may be TRBD1 (5 bases). CDR3 size: 16 residues. Germline V gene lookup returns CDR1 LGHNA and CDR2 YNFKEQ. V lost 0 bases and J 3 bases, leaving 12 bases between the germline ends. The CDR3 bases are TGTGCCAGCAGCCAAGAATTAGGGGAATCCAATCAGCCCCAGCATTTT. It translates to CASSQELGESNQPQHF.

This clonotype was found a few times. J is TRBJ2-2 and V is TRBV2, with TRBD2 identical over 9 bases. There are 16 residues in the CDR3. CDR1 is SNHLY, CDR2 FYNNEI, per germline. V lost 5 bases to trimming and J lost 6 bases; unmatched junction nucleotides: 10. The CDR3 DNA reads TGTGCCAGCAGTCCTACTAGCGGGTATATCGCCGGGGAGCTGTTTTTT. Translated: CASSPTSGYIAGELFF.

This clonotype was picked up a small number of times. The chain uses TRBV20-1 and TRBJ1-2; unclear D gene. V was cut by 3 bases and J by 1 base, with 9 bases left in between. This CDR3 has 13 amino acids. CDR1 and CDR2 (germline): DFQATT, SNEGSKA (reference sequence). CDR3 coding DNA: TGCAGTGCTAGGGGCCCAGTTAACTATGGCTACACCTTC. This codes for CSARGPVNYGYTF.

The sample holds a few counts of this clonotype. CDR3 region: CASHGANEKLFF. The CDR3 nucleotides read TGTGCCAGCCATGGAGCTAATGAAAAACTGTTTTTT. This rearrangement joins TRBV2 to TRBJ1-4; D is uncertain. V lost 8 bases and J lost 3, with 7 bases in between. The CDR3 consists of 12 residues. CDR1 SNHLY and CDR2 FYNNEI come from the germline V gene.

This clonotype was seen a few times. The rearrangement joins TRBV30 to TRBJ2-5, with D hard to call. Deletions cut 2 bases from V and 4 bases from J, with 11 bases between. Germline V gives CDR1 GTSNPN, CDR2 SVGIG (reference sequence). This CDR3 region has 13 residues. CDR3 sequence reads: CAWSPYVSETQYF. The CDR3 DNA follows: TGTGCCTGGAGTCCCTATGTTTCAGAGACCCAGTACTTC.

The sample holds many counts of this clonotype. V is TRBV3-1 and J is TRBJ2-1; 9 bases match TRBD2. The CDR3 runs 15 residues. CDR1 and CDR2 (germline): LGHDT, YNNKEL (reference sequence). Germline trimming cut 2 bases from V and 5 bases from J; bases unmatched to any gene: 4. The CDR3 protein is CASSQLAGIDNEQFF. CDR3 DNA: TGTGCCAGCAGCCAACTAGCGGGAATCGACAATGAGCAGTTCTTC.

This clonotype was counted between two and nine times. J is TRBJ2-7 and V is TRBV20-1; the match to TRBD1 covers 10 bases. The ends lost 2 bases at V and 6 bases at J; junction bases unmatched: 4. The germline V gene has CDR1 DFQATT and CDR2 SNEGSKA (reference sequence). The CDR3 length is 13 residues. CDR3 in amino acids: CSARMTGGFEQYV. The DNA of the CDR3 is TGCAGTGCTAGAATGACAGGGGGCTTCGAGCAGTACGTC.

Only a few counts were recorded for this clonotype. V gene TRBV6-1 combines with J gene TRBJ1-1, with 12 bases lining up with TRBD1. CDR1 MNHNS and CDR2 SASEGT come from the germline V gene. Trimming took 5 bases from V and 0 from J; bases not matched to a gene: 10. The CDR3 totals 18 residues. CDR3 bases: TGTGCCAGCAGTCCTGGGACAGGGGGCGTAGGGGTGAACACTGAAGCTTTCTTT. The encoded protein is CASSPGTGGVGVNTEAFF.

In its sample, this clonotype was seen many times. V is TRBV29-1 and J is TRBJ2-4; D may be TRBD2 (5 bases). The CDR3 has 14 amino acids. CDR1 and CDR2 from the germline V gene are SQVTM and ANQGSEA. V gave up 4 bases and J gave up 0 bases, with 10 bases separating them. CDR3 sequence: CSVGTDLAKNIQYF. The CDR3 DNA reads TGCAGCGTTGGGACTGATCTAGCCAAAAACATTCAGTACTTC. Combining the CDR3 with reference TRBV29-1 and TRBJ2-4 gives the whole variable domain SAVISQKPSRDICQRGTSLTIQCQVDSQVTMMFWYRQQPGQSLTLIATANQGSEATYESGFVIDKFPISRPNLTFSTLTVSNMSPEDSSIYLCSVGTDLAKNIQYFGAGTRLSVL.

The chain couples TRBV18 to TRBJ1-4; D is unclear. Trimming cost V 0 bases and J 8 bases, with 10 bases left between them. The CDR3 length is 14 residues. CDR1 and CDR2 (germline): KGHSH, LQKENI. Here the CDR3 DNA reads TGTGCCAGCTCACCACCCGGGTTGAAAGAAAAACTGTTTTTT. It specifies CASSPPGLKEKLFF.

The chain recombines TRBV3-1 with TRBJ2-3, with 7 bases that match TRBD1. This CDR3 is 13 amino acids long. V was clipped by 9 bases and J by 5 bases; unmatched bases: 8. CDR1 LGHDT and CDR2 YNNKEL come from the germline V gene (reference sequence). CDR3 in DNA: TGTGCCAGTCAGGAGGCAGGGGGAGATACGCAGTATTTT. Its protein product is CASQEAGGDTQYF.

This clonotype was detected a few times. V is TRBV12-3 or TRBV12-4 and J is TRBJ2-7; TRBD1 is a possible D gene (6 bases). The CDR3 loop spans 15 amino acids. V lost 3 bases, J lost 7 bases, and 19 bases lay in between. Here the CDR3 reads CASSFDRMGLGEQYV. The CDR3 nucleotides are TGTGCCAGCAGTTTCGACAGGATGGGGTTAGGGGAGCAGTACGTC.

This clonotype was observed many times. CDR3 nucleotides: TGTGCCAGCTCCCCCCGGGACAACGGGGAGACCCAGTACTTC. It specifies CASSPRDNGETQYF. The chain joins TRBV18 to TRBJ2-5; D may be TRBD1 (6 bases). Germline CDR1 is KGHSH and CDR2 is LQKENI. This CDR3 spans 14 amino acids. Trimming took off 6 bases at V and 5 bases at J, with 16 bases between the two ends. Based on the CDR3 plus reference TRBV18 and TRBJ2-5, the full variable domain is NAGVMQNPRHLVRRRGQEARLRCSPMKGHSHVYWYRQLPEEGLKFMVYLQKENIIDESGMPKERFSAEFPKEGPSILRIQQVVRGDSAAYFCASSPRDNGETQYFGPGTRLLVL.

This clonotype was counted a few times. The genes are TRBV11-3 and TRBJ1-1; 10 bases agree with TRBD1. The CDR3 has 16 amino acids. V lost 5 bases and J lost 1; bases outside the gene matches: 7. Germline CDR1 reads SGHNT; CDR2 reads YENEEA. CDR3 residues: CASSPRDRGPNTEAFF. CDR3 in DNA: TGTGCCAGCAGCCCCCGGGACAGGGGACCGAACACTGAAGCTTTCTTT.

This clonotype was seen only a few times. The genes are TRBV6-6 and TRBJ2-1; D not certain. V was trimmed by 6 bases and J by 9 bases, leaving 15 bases between them. The CDR3 contains 13 residues. Germline V lookup: CDR1 MNHNY, CDR2 SVGAGI (reference sequence). The CDR3 coding sequence is TGTGCCAGCAGCTACGTAGGTGTCGGTGAGCAGTTCTTC. Its translation is CASSYVGVGEQFF.

The sample holds a few counts of this clonotype. The chain couples TRBV2 to TRBJ1-6; D is perhaps TRBD1 (6 bases). Germline lookup yields CDR1 SNHLY and CDR2 FYNNEI. The V end lost 3 bases, the J end lost 8 bases, and 14 bases lay between the germline ends. The CDR3 is 15 residues long. The CDR3: CASSDHRAGDSPLHF. The CDR3 nucleotides read TGTGCCAGCAGTGATCACAGGGCAGGCGATTCACCCCTCCACTTT.

This clonotype was seen repeatedly, ten times or more. This chain joins TRBV7-9 and TRBJ2-3; 7 bases fit TRBD2. CDR3 size: 15 residues. CDR1 SEHNR and CDR2 FQNEAQ come from the germline V gene (reference sequence). The V gene end was trimmed by 2 bases and the J gene end by 0 bases; junction bases not matched to a gene: 2. As DNA, the CDR3 is TGTGCCAGCAGCTTACGCGGGAGCAGCACAGATACGCAGTATTTT. It translates to CASSLRGSSTDTQYF.